This T cell receptor beta chain comes out of a study of blood T cell repertoires in COVID-19. The germline gives CDR1 MDHEN, CDR2 SYDVKM. The length of the CDR3 is 12 residues. Trimming cost V 11 bases and J 2 bases; bases outside gene matches: 2. Assay: immunoSEQ multiplex PCR; the TCRdb copy retains only in-frame clones and omits some. There are 350,000 or so clones in the sample; about 92% occur only once, and under 20% lies in the top ten. The source of this sequence is a woman younger than 45 who had recovered from COVID-19. The chain has TRBV28 and TRBJ1-5; 8 bases align to TRBD1. Sequencing input: PBMCs or T cells enriched from blood (not recorded which). The DNA of the CDR3 is TGTGCCGGACAGGGTGGCAATCAGCCCCAGCATTTT. This codes for CAGQGGNQPQHF.